This is a list of T cell receptor beta chains from one sample in a study of shared clonotypes between healthy human individuals. Here immunoSEQ multiplex PCR was the method, and the copy in TCRdb shows in-frame clones only, minus some. This table holds 550,000 to 850,000 clones, just under 75% found once. Sequenced input: memory CD4+ T cells sorted from blood. The receptors originated from a woman aged 30 to 39 in good health. Both conserved end residues are trimmed from each CDR3. Each record gives: clone size, J gene, V gene, CDR3 protein. Clone size, where shown, is once, few, many, or a class for clones that have expanded.

NA TRBJ2-5 TRBV28 ASTGDREETQY
once TRBJ2-7 TRBV4-1 ASSPPGQASYEQY
NA TRBJ1-1 TRBV6-5 ASSYSTVSNTEAF
NA TRBJ1-1 TRBV5-1 ASSLRQGADTEAF
NA TRBJ1-2 TRBV6-6 ASSTGQGREGYT
NA TRBJ2-7 TRBV19 ASSIRGWADLYEQY
few TRBJ1-3 TRBV9 ASSADRSGGNTIY
NA TRBJ2-3 TRBV5-1 ASRPLNRVFLGTDTQY
few TRBJ1-1 TRBV18 ASSKLGQGRNTEAF
few TRBJ2-5 TRBV5-1 ASSLGQGPETQY
NA TRBJ2-1 TRBV20-1 SARPYNEQF
NA TRBJ2-6 TRBV30 AWSVYGANVLT